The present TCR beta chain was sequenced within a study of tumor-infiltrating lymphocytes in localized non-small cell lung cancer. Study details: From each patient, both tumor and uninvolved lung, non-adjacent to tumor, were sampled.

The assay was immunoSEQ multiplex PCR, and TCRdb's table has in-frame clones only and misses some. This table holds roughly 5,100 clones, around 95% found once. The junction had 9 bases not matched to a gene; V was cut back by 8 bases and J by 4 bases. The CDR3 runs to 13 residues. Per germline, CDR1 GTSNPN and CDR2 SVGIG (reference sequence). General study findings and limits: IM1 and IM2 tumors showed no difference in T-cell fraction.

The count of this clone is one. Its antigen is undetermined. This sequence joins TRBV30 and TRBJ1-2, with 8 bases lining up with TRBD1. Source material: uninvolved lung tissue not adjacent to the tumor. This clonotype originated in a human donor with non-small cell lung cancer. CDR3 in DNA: TGTGCCGCTCCAGGACAGGGCGGCTATGGCTACACCTTC. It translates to CAAPGQGGYGYTF. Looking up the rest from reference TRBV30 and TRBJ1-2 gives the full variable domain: SQTIHQWPATLVQPVGSPLSLECTVEGTSNPNLYWYRQAAGRGLQLLFYSVGIGQISSEVPQNLSASRPQDRQFILSSKKLLLSDSGFYLCAAPGQGGYGYTFGSGTRLTVV.